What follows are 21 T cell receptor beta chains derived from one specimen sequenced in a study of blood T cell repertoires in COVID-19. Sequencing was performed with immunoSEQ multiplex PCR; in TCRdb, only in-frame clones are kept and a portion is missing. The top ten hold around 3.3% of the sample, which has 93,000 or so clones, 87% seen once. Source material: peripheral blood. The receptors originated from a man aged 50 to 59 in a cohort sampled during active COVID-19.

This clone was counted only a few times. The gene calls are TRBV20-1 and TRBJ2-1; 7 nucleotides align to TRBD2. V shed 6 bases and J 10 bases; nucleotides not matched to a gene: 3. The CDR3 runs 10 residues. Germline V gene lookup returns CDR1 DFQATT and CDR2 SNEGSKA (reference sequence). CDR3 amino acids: CSAFGGEQFF. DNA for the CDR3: TGCAGTGCATTCGGGGGGGAGCAGTTCTTC.

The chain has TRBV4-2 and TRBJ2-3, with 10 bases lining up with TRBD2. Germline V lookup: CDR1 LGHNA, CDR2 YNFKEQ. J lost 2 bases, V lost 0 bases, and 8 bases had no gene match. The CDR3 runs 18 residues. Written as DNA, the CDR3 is TGTGCCAGCAGCCAAGATAGCGGGGGGCCGGTTTCCACAGATACGCAGTATTTT. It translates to CASSQDSGGPVSTDTQYF.

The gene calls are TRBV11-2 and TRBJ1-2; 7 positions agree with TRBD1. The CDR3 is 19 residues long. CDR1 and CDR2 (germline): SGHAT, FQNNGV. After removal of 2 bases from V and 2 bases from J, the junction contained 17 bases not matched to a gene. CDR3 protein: CASSLSPGPQDRLNYGYTF. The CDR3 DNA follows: TGTGCCAGCAGCTTATCCCCTGGACCACAGGACAGGCTAAACTATGGCTACACCTTC.

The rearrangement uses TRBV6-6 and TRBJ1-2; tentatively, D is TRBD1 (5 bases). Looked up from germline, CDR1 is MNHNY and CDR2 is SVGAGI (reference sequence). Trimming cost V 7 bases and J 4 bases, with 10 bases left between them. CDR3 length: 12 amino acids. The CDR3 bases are TGTGCCAGCAACGGGGGGAGCTATGGCTACACCTTC. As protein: CASNGGSYGYTF.

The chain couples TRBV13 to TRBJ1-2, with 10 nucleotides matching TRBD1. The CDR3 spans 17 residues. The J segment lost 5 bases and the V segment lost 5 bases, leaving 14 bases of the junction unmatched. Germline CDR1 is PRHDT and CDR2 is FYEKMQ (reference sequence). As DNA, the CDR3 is TGTGCCAGCAGCGCCCACGGGGGGACAGGGGCTGGGTATGGCTACACCTTC. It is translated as CASSAHGGTGAGYGYTF.

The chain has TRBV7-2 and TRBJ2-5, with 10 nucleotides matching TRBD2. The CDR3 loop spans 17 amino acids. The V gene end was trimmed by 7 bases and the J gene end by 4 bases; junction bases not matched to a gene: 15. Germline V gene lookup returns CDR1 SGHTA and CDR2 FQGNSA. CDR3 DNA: TGTGCCAGCAAAGGTTCGAGCGGGGGGGCCCAGCTAGAGACCCAGTACTTC. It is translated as CASKGSSGGAQLETQYF.

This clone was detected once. CDR3 loop: CASSLRPGRNEKLFF. In nucleotides, the CDR3 is TGCGCCAGCAGCCTCCGCCCTGGTCGGAATGAAAAACTGTTTTTT. This chain connects TRBV5-1 to TRBJ1-4; D is unclear. Germline CDR1 reads SGHRS; CDR2 reads YFSETQ. The V and J ends lost 4 bases and 5 bases respectively, with 15 bases between them. The CDR3 sequence is 15 residues long.

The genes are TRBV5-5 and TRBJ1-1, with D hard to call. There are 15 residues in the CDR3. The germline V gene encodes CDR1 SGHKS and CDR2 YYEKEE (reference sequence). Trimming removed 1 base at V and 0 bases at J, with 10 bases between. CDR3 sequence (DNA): TGTGCCAGCAGCTTGATGGCCGCCATGAACACTGAAGCTTTCTTT. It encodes CASSLMAAMNTEAFF.

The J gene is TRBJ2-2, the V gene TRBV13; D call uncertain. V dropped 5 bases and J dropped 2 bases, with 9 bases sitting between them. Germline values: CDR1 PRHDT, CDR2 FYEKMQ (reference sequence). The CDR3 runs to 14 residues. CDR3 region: CASSRYLNTGELFF. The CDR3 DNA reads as TGTGCCAGCAGCCGGTACTTAAACACCGGGGAGCTGTTTTTT. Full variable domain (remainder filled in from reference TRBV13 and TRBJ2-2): AAGVIQSPRHLIKEKRETATLKCYPIPRHDTVYWYQQGPGQDPQFLISFYEKMQSDKGSIPDRFSAQQFSDYHSELNMSSLELGDSALYFCASSRYLNTGELFFGEGSRLTVL.

CDR3 nucleotide sequence: TGTGCCAGCAGCCTTATAGCGGGGGGGAACACCGGGGAGCTGTTTTTT. Translating gives CASSLIAGGNTGELFF. The chain couples TRBV7-2 to TRBJ2-2; 10 bases are a match to TRBD2. This CDR3 spans 16 amino acids. Per germline, CDR1 SGHTA and CDR2 FQGNSA. V was clipped by 5 bases and J by 1 base; unmatched bases: 4. Using reference TRBV7-2 and TRBJ2-2 for the parts outside the CDR3, the full variable domain is GAGVSQSPSNKVTEKGKDVELRCDPISGHTALYWYRQSLGQGLEFLIYFQGNSAPDKSGLPSDRFSAERTGGSVSTLTIQRTQQEDSAVYLCASSLIAGGNTGELFFGEGSRLTVL.

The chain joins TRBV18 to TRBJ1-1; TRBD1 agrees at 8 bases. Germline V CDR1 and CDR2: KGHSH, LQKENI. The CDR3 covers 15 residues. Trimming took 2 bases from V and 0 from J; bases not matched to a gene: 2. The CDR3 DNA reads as TGTGCCAGCTCACCAACAGGGGGTATGAACACTGAAGCTTTCTTT. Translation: CASSPTGGMNTEAFF.

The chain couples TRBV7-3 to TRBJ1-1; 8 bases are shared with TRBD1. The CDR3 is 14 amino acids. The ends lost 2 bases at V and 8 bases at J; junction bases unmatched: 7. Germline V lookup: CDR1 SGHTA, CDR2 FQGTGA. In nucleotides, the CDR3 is TGTGCCAGCAGCTTACAGGGGGCGCTTGGAGAAGCTTTCTTT. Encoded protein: CASSLQGALGEAFF.

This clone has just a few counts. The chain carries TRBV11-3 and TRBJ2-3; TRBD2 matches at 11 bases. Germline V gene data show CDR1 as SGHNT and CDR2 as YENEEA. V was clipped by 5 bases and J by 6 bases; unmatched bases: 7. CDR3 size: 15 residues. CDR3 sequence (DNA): TGTGCCAGCAGCGACGTAGCGGGGGGGCTCGATACGCAGTATTTT. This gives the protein CASSDVAGGLDTQYF. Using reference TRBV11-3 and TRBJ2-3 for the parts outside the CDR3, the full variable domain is EAGVVQSPRYKIIEKKQPVAFWCNPISGHNTLYWYLQNLGQGPELLIRYENEEAVDDSQLPKDRFSAERLKGVDSTLKIQPAELGDSAVYLCASSDVAGGLDTQYFGPGTRLTVL.

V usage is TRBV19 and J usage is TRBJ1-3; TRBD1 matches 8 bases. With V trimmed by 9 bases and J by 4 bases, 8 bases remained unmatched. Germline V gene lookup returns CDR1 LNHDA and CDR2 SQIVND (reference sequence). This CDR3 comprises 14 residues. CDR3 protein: CASRGRVIGNTIYF. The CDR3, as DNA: TGTGCCAGCAGGGGGCGCGTCATCGGAAACACCATATATTTT.

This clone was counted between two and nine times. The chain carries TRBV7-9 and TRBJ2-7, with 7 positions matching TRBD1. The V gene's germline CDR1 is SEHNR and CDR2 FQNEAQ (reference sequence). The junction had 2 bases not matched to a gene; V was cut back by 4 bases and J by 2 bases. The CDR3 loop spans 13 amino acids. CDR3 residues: CASSSGQTYEQYF. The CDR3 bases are TGTGCCAGCAGCTCGGGACAGACCTACGAGCAGTACTTC.

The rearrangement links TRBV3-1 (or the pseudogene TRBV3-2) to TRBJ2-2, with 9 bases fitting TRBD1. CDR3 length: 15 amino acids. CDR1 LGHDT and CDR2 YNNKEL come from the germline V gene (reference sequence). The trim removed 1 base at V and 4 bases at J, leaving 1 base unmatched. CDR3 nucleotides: TGTGCCAGCAGCCAAGGGGACAGGGTCACCGGGGAGCTGTTTTTT. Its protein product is CASSQGDRVTGELFF.

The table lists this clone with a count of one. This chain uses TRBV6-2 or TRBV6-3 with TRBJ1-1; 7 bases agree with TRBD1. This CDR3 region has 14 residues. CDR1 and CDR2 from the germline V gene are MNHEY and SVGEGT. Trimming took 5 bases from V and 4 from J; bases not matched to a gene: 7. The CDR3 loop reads CASSPLGQSTEAFF. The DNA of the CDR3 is TGTGCCAGCAGTCCCTTGGGACAGAGCACTGAAGCTTTCTTT.

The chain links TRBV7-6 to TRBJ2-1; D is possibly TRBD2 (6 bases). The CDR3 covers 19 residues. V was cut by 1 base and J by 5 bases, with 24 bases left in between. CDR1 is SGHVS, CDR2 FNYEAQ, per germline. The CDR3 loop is CASSLGAPVVLRGDNEQFF. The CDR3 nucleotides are TGTGCCAGCAGCTTAGGGGCCCCGGTTGTTTTGCGGGGAGACAATGAGCAGTTCTTC.

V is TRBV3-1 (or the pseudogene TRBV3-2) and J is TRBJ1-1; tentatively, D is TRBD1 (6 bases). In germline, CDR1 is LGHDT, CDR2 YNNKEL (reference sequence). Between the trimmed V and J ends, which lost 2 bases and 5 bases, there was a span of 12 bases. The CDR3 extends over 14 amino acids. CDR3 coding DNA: TGTGCCAGCAGCCAACCAGGGGCAGGAACTGAAGCTTTCTTT. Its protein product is CASSQPGAGTEAFF.

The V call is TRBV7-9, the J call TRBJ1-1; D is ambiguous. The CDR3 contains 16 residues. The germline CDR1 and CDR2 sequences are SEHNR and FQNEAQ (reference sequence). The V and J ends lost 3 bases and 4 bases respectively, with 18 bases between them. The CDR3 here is CASSLDLKGAGTEAFF. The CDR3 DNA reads TGTGCCAGCAGCTTGGATCTCAAGGGCGCGGGCACTGAAGCTTTCTTT.

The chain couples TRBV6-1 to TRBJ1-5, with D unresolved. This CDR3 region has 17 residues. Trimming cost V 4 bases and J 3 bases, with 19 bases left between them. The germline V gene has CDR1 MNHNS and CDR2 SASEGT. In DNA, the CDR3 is TGTGCCAGCAGTGCCGCGGAGGGTACTACTTCCAATCAGCCCCAGCATTTT. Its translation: CASSAAEGTTSNQPQHF.